In its sample, the clone carrying this T cell receptor beta chain was seen many times. TCR sequencing used cDNA made by reverse transcription of extracted RNA. TCRdb's copy holds only in-frame clones and misses some; the assay was immunoSEQ multiplex PCR. The data show 130,000 to 150,000 clones, approximately 45% seen once. V was clipped by 1 base and J by 8 bases, with 14 bases between them. The CDR3 extends over 15 amino acids. Germline CDR1 SEHNR, CDR2 FQNEAQ (reference sequence). The sample comes from a study of CD8+ T cells in alopecia areata. Study context: The study gave treated patients oral tofacitinib at 5 to 10 mg twice daily. The drug, tofacitinib, lasted 6 to 18 months, followed by 6 months off drug.

Collected material from alopecia areata patients comprised lesional scalp punch biopsies and peripheral blood. The researchers isolated CD4+ and CD8+ T cells from PBMCs by sorting. The sample consisted of CD4+ T cells sorted from blood. The chain joins TRBV7-9 to TRBJ1-4, with D hard to call. The clonotype was recovered from a human donor with alopecia areata. The CDR3 nucleotides read TGTGCCAGCAGCTTAGGGCAGCAAAGGAGGGAAAAACTGTTTTTT. As protein: CASSLGQQRREKLFF.